The sequence of this T cell receptor (beta chain) was determined in a study of CD8+CD57+ T cells in acquired aplastic anemia. Study-level information: When averaged, DNA from sorted CD4+ and CD8+ cells came to approximately 3.2 ug.

CDR3 and TCR beta VDJ profiling relied on genomic DNA as the template. TCRdb fed the reads into MiXCR, producing one record per CDR3 protein. The data hold about 200,000 distinct CDR3 sequences, with 65% observed a single time. CD8+CD57+ cell expansion had been shown by flow cytometry in patients chosen for sequencing. Sequenced material: sorted CD4+, CD8+, or CD8+CD57+ T cells (not recorded which) from PBMCs. This sequence originates from a human donor with aplastic anemia.

The CDR3 DNA is TGTGCCACCAGTGATTCGCGGGGGGAATACAATGAGCAGTTCTTC. Translation: CATSDSRGEYNEQFF. V is TRBV24-1 and J is TRBJ2-1; 8 bases line up with TRBD2. V shed 2 bases, J shed 4 bases, and the junction held 3 bases outside the gene matches. This CDR3 spans 15 amino acids. Germline V gene sequence: CDR1 KGHDR, CDR2 SFDVKD.